The clone carrying this T cell receptor (beta chain) was picked up one time. Seattle patients were enrolled while actively infected and followed longitudinally. Looked up from germline, CDR1 is MRHNA and CDR2 is SNTAGT. CDR3 size: 15 residues. The J segment lost 16 bases and the V segment lost 2 bases, leaving 14 bases of the junction unmatched. The data were taken from a study of blood T cell repertoires in COVID-19. Study as a whole: Researchers got acute and convalescent COVID-19 samples from the United States, Italy and Spain. From T cells, B-cell-depleted T cells, or PBMCs came the material, which was cDNA or gDNA.

Original methodology: How many nucleated cells were present was estimated from reference gene primer amplification. The table came from immunoSEQ multiplex PCR; TCRdb's copy has only in-frame clones and leaves some out. Clone size and the V and J calls come from that table; the DNA yielded D and trimming. Counted here are 210,000 or so clones, more than 80% occurring once; the ten biggest clones make up around 1.3%. Sequenced: peripheral blood. The V gene is TRBV6-4, the J gene TRBJ2-1, with 10 nucleotides matching TRBD1. This clonotype was obtained from a woman aged 25 to 39 with COVID-19, enrolled during active disease. CDR3 protein: CASSDQPGTGDPQFF. The CDR3 region has the DNA TGTGCCAGCAGTGACCAACCCGGGACAGGGGATCCCCAATTCTTC.